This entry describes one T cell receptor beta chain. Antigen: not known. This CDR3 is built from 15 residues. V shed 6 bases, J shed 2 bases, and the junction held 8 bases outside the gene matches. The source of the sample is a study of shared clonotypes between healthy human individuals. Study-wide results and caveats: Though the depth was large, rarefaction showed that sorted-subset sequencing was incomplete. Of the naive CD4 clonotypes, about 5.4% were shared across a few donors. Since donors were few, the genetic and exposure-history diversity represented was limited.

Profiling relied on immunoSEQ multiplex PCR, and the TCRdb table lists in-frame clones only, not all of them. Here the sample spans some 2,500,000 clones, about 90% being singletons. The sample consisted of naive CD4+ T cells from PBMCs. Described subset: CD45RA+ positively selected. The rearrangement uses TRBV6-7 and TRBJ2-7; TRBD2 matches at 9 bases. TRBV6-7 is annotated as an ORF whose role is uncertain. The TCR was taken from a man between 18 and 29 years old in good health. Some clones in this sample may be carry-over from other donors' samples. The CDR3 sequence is CASRGSGRVPYEQYF. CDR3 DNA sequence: TGTGCCAGCAGGGGTAGCGGGAGAGTCCCCTACGAGCAGTACTTC.